The 17 T cell receptor beta chains listed next were all sequenced from one sample in a study of T cells in Graves' hyperthyroidism and ophthalmopathy. Regions amplified from RNA transcripts were the TCR beta CDR3 regions. HTBI primers were the set used in a first-round RT-PCR of the TCR CDR3. TCRdb re-derived calls from the multiplex PCR reads in MiXCR, one entry per CDR3 protein. The sample has approximately 700,000 distinct CDR3 sequences; roughly 15% are singletons. Sequencing used blood. Receptors originate from a man aged 18 to 35 with Graves' hyperthyroidism.

Concerning this clonotype: This may stem from a read error, because a much larger clone lies one nucleotide away. The V call is TRBV15, the J call TRBJ2-5, with D perhaps matching TRBD1 (6 bases). The end of the DNA fits TRBJ2-1 better, so the J call may be wrong. Germline lookup yields CDR1 LNHNV and CDR2 YYDKDF (reference sequence). The CDR3 is made up of 14 amino acids. CDR3 residues: CATSRDITGKTQFF. The CDR3 region has the DNA TGTGCCACCAGCAGAGATATAACAGGGAAGACCCAGTTCTTC.

This sequence joins TRBV28 and TRBJ1-1; 7 nucleotides line up with TRBD1. Germline values: CDR1 MDHEN, CDR2 SYDVKM. The CDR3 consists of 13 residues. J gave up 11 bases and V 3 bases, and 9 bases lay outside the gene matches. In DNA form, the CDR3 reads TGTGCCAGCAGTTTGCAGACAGGGAAAAAGGCTTTCTTT. This sequence encodes CASSLQTGKKAFF.

As concerns this clonotype: A much larger clone differs from this one at a single base, so this may be a read error. The chain employs TRBV7-9 and TRBJ2-3; tentative D call: TRBD1 (6 bases). Deletions cut 7 bases from V and 6 bases from J, with 20 bases between. The CDR3 spans 15 residues. Germline CDR1 is SEHNR and CDR2 is FQNEAQ (reference sequence). In DNA, the CDR3 is TGTGCCAGCACCATAACGCCCGACAGGCCCGATACGCAGTATTTT. Translating it yields CASTITPDRPDTQYF.

In its sample, this clonotype was seen many times. The V call is TRBV28, the J call TRBJ1-2; D is unresolved. The CDR3 contains 14 residues. Germline CDR1 is MDHEN and CDR2 is SYDVKM. Trimming took 8 bases from V and 0 from J, leaving 13 bases between them. This CDR3 is CASSKVSPNYGYTF. CDR3 bases: TGTGCCAGCTCGAAGGTGTCTCCTAACTATGGCTACACCTTC.

This clonotype was detected many times. The genes are TRBV2 and TRBJ1-1; TRBD1 is a possible D gene (5 bases). The CDR3 is made up of 14 amino acids. Germline CDR1 is SNHLY and CDR2 is FYNNEI. The ends were cut back, 3 bases at V and 8 bases at J, with 16 bases in the middle. The CDR3 bases are TGTGCCAGCAGTGATGGGATCAGGGAGGGGGAAGCTTTCTTT. As protein: CASSDGIREGEAFF. The full variable domain, rest sourced from reference TRBV2 and TRBJ1-1, is EPEVTQTPSHQVTQMGQEVILRCVPISNHLYFYWYRQILGQKVEFLVSFYNNEISEKSEIFDDQFSVERPDGSNFTLKIRSTKLEDSAMYFCASSDGIREGEAFFGQGTRLTVV.

This clonotype was seen a handful of times. The chain links TRBV29-1 to TRBJ1-6, with 7 bases that match TRBD1. Germline assignment: CDR1 SQVTM and CDR2 ANQGSEA. CDR3 length: 14 residues. J gave up 5 bases and V 7 bases, and 8 bases lay outside the gene matches. The CDR3 spells CSAQGGADNSPLHF. In nucleotides, the CDR3 is TGCAGCGCCCAAGGGGGCGCAGATAATTCACCCCTCCACTTT.

This clonotype was observed a handful of times. For the CDR3, the DNA is TGTGCCAGCAGCTACTCCGGGACAGAGAACACTGAAGCTTTCTTT. Its protein is CASSYSGTENTEAFF. The chain couples TRBV5-6 to TRBJ1-1; 7 bases map to TRBD1. The CDR3 is 15 residues long. Germline V CDR1 and CDR2: SGHDT, YYEEEE. The junction had 6 bases not matched to a gene; V was cut back by 3 bases and J by 1 base.

Many counts were recorded for this clonotype. V and J are TRBV12-3 or TRBV12-4 and TRBJ2-3; D tentatively reads TRBD1 or TRBD2 (6 bases each). The CDR3 runs 15 residues. Trimming left V 7 bases short and J 2 bases short, with 16 bases between. In DNA, the CDR3 is TGTGCCAGCATCAAGGGGGGACTTCTCACAGATACGCAGTATTTT. It encodes CASIKGGLLTDTQYF.

The rearrangement links TRBV30 to TRBJ1-3; weak D call: TRBD1 (5 bases). The V gene lost 3 bases and the J gene lost 4 bases, with 19 bases spanning the gap. CDR1 and CDR2 from the germline V gene are GTSNPN and SVGIG (reference sequence). The CDR3 length is 16 residues. The CDR3 DNA sequence: TGTGCCTGGAGACCCCAAGGAGGGGCTCGGGGAAACACCATATATTTT. Translated: CAWRPQGGARGNTIYF.

The chain carries TRBV7-9 and TRBJ2-5; TRBD2 matches at 8 bases. Losses at the gene ends were 1 base for V and 4 bases for J; bases not matched to a gene: 8. The CDR3 totals 16 residues. Germline lookup yields CDR1 SEHNR and CDR2 FQNEAQ (reference sequence). The CDR3 bases are TGTGCCAGCAGCTTAGTGTTGGGCGGGAGGACAGAGACCCAGTACTTC. This encodes CASSLVLGGRTETQYF.

The V gene is TRBV28, the J gene TRBJ1-5; possible D gene TRBD1, 6 bases. Looked up from germline, CDR1 is MDHEN and CDR2 is SYDVKM. CDR3 length: 19 amino acids. V lost 8 bases and J lost 0, with 26 bases in between. DNA of the CDR3: TGTGCCAGCCTCCCCCGAGGGACAACCTTTCCCGATAGCAATCAGCCCCAGCATTTT. Amino acids: CASLPRGTTFPDSNQPQHF.

In its sample, this clonotype was seen a few times. J is TRBJ1-3 and V is TRBV19; no clear D gene. V lost 6 bases and J 0 bases, leaving 12 bases between the germline ends. This CDR3 is 15 amino acids long. CDR1 is LNHDA and CDR2 is SQIVND in the germline V gene (reference sequence). In nucleotides, the CDR3 is TGTGCCAGTAGGCCGGGTGAGAGCTCTGGAAACACCATATATTTT. Translating gives CASRPGESSGNTIYF. Full variable domain (rest looked up from reference TRBV19 and TRBJ1-3): DGGITQSPKYLFRKEGQNVTLSCEQNLNHDAMYWYRQDPGQGLRLIYYSQIVNDFQKGDIAEGYSVSREKKESFPLTVTSAQKNPTAFYLCASRPGESSGNTIYFGEGSWLTVV.

This clonotype occurred many times. V is TRBV7-9 and J is TRBJ2-7, with 7 bases aligning to TRBD1. The CDR3 extends over 13 amino acids. Germline trimming cut 5 bases from V and 6 bases from J; bases unmatched to any gene: 7. CDR1 is SEHNR and CDR2 is FQNEAQ in the germline V gene (reference sequence). As DNA, the CDR3 is TGTGCCAGCAGCGTGACAGGGCACCGCGAGCAGTACTTC. It specifies CASSVTGHREQYF. Full variable domain (rest looked up from reference TRBV7-9 and TRBJ2-7): DTGVSQNPRHKITKRGQNVTFRCDPISEHNRLYWYRQTLGQGPEFLTYFQNEAQLEKSRLLSDRFSAERPKGSFSTLEIQRTEQGDSAMYLCASSVTGHREQYFGPGTRLTVT.

This rearrangement joins TRBV20-1 to TRBJ2-3; 7 bases map to TRBD2. Germline assignment: CDR1 DFQATT and CDR2 SNEGSKA (reference sequence). This CDR3 comprises 14 residues. The J segment lost 0 bases and the V segment lost 3 bases, leaving 3 bases of the junction unmatched. The chain's CDR3 is CSARNSGSTDTQYF. In DNA form, the CDR3 reads TGCAGTGCTAGGAATAGCGGGAGCACAGATACGCAGTATTTT.

V is TRBV5-1 and J is TRBJ1-2; D not certain. The germline CDR1 and CDR2 sequences are SGHRS and YFSETQ. This CDR3 is 14 amino acids long. V lost 3 bases to trimming and J lost 6 bases, with 15 bases between them. The CDR3 reads CASSWAIGRDGYTF. CDR3 bases: TGCGCCAGCAGCTGGGCCATAGGGCGAGATGGCTACACCTTC.

This clonotype showed up many times. The chain links TRBV14 to TRBJ2-3; 8 bases map to TRBD1. The germline V gene encodes CDR1 SGHDN and CDR2 FVKESK. The ends lost 6 bases at V and 1 base at J; junction bases unmatched: 6. The length of the CDR3 is 15 residues. In DNA form, the CDR3 reads TGTGCCAGCAGTCAAACGGGACAGGGCACAGATACGCAGTATTTT. It yields the protein CASSQTGQGTDTQYF.

This clonotype has just a few counts. The chain links TRBV7-9 to TRBJ2-3; TRBD1 or TRBD2 may be the D gene (5 bases each). V was clipped by 4 bases and J by 2 bases, with 13 bases between them. CDR3 length: 15 amino acids. CDR1 SEHNR and CDR2 FQNEAQ come from the germline V gene (reference sequence). The DNA for the CDR3 is TGTGCCAGCAGCTCGATGGGACCGGTCACAGATACGCAGTATTTT. As protein: CASSSMGPVTDTQYF.